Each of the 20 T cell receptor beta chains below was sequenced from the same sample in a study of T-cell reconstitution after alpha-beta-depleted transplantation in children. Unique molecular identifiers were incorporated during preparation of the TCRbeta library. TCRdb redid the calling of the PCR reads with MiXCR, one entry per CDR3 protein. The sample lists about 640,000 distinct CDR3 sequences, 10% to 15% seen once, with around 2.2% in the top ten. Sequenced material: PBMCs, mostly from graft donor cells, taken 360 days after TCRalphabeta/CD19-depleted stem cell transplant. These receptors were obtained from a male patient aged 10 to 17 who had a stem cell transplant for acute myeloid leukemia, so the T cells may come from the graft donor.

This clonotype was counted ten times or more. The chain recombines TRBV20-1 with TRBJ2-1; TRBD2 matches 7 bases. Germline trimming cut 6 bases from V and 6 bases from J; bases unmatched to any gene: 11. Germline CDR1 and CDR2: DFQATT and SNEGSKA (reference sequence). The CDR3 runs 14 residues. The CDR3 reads CSAAWGEGLNEQFF. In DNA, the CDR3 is TGCAGTGCGGCATGGGGGGAGGGACTCAATGAGCAGTTCTTC.

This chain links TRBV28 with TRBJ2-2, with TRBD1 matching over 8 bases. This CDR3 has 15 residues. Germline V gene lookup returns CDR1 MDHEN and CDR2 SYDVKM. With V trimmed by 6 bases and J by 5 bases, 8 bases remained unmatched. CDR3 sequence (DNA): TGTGCCAGCAGAGAGACAGGGGTGTTGACCGGGGAGCTGTTTTTT. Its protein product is CASRETGVLTGELFF.

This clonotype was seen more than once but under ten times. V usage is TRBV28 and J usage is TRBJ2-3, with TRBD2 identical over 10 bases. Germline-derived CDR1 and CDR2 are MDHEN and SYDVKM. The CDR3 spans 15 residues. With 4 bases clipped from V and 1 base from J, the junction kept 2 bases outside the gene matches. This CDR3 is CASSSSGSRTDTQYF. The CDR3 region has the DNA TGTGCCAGCAGTTCTAGCGGGAGCCGCACAGATACGCAGTATTTT.

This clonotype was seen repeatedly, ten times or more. The CDR3 nucleotides are TGCAGTGCTGGTAGAGACTCCATGAGGGGGAATGAGCAGTTCTTC. Protein sequence: CSAGRDSMRGNEQFF. V is TRBV20-1 and J is TRBJ2-1; TRBD1 is a possible D gene (6 bases). Trimming took off 5 bases at V and 7 bases at J, with 21 bases between the two ends. Germline CDR1 is DFQATT and CDR2 is SNEGSKA (reference sequence). CDR3 length: 15 amino acids.

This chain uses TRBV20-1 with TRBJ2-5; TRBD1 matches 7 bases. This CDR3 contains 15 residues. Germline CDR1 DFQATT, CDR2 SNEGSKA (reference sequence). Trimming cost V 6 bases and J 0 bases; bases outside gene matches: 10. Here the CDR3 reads CSALRYRGDQETQYF. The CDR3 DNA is TGCAGTGCCTTAAGGTACAGGGGTGACCAAGAGACCCAGTACTTC.

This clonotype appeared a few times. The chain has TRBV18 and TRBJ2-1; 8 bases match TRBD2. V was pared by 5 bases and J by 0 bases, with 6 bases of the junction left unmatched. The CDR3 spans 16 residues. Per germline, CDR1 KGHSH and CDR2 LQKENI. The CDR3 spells CASSALAGFSYNEQFF. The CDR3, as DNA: TGTGCCAGCTCAGCCCTAGCGGGCTTCTCCTACAATGAGCAGTTCTTC.

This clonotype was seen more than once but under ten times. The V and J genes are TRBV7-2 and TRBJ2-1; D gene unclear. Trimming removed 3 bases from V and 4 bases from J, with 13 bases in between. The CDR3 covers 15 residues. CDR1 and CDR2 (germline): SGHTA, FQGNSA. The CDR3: CASSFGPRAYNEQFF. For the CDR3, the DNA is TGTGCCAGCAGCTTTGGGCCCCGCGCATACAATGAGCAGTTCTTC. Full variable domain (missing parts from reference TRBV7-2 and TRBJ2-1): GAGVSQSPSNKVTEKGKDVELRCDPISGHTALYWYRQSLGQGLEFLIYFQGNSAPDKSGLPSDRFSAERTGGSVSTLTIQRTQQEDSAVYLCASSFGPRAYNEQFFGPGTRLTVL.

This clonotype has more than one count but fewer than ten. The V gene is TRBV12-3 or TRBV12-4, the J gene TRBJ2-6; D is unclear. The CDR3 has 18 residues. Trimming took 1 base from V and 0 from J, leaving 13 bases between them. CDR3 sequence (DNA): TGTGCCAGCAGTTTAGATTTGTTCTCTCCCTCTGGGGCCAACGTCCTGACTTTC. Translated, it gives CASSLDLFSPSGANVLTF.

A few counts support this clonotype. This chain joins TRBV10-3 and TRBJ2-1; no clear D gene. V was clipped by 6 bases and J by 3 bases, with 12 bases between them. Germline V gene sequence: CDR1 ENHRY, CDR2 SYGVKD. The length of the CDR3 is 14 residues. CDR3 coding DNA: TGTGCCATCAGCGCGCGGCTGGACTACAATGAGCAGTTCTTC. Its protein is CAISARLDYNEQFF.

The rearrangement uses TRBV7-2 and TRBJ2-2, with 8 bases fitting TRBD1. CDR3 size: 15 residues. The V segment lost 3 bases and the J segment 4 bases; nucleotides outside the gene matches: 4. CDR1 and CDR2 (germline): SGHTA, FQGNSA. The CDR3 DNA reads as TGTGCCAGCAGCTTGGACAGGGACCCCACCGGGGAGCTGTTTTTT. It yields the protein CASSLDRDPTGELFF.

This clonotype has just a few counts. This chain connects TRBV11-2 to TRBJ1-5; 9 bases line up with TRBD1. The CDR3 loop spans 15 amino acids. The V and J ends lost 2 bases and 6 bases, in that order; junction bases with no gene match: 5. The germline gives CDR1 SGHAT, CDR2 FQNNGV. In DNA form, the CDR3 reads TGTGCCAGCAGCTTAAGGACAGGGGCATTTCAGCCCCAGCATTTT. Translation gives CASSLRTGAFQPQHF.

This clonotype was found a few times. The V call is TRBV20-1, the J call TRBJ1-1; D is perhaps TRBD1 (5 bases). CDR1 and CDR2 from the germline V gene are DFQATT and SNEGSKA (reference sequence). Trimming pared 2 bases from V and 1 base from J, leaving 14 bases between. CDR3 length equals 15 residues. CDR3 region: CSARPRDPKNTEAFF. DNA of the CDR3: TGCAGTGCTAGACCCCGGGACCCGAAGAACACTGAAGCTTTCTTT.

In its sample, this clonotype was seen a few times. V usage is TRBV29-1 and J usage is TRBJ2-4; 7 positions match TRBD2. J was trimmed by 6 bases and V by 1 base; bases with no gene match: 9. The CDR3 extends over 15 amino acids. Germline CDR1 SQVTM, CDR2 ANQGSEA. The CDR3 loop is CSVEGGGEGRNIQYF. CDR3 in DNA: TGCAGCGTTGAAGGGGGAGGGGAGGGAAGAAACATTCAGTACTTC.

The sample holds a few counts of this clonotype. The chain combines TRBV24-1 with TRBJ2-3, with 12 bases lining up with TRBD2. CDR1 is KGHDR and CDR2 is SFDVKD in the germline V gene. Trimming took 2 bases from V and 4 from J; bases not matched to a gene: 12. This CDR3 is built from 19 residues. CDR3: CATSDYPSRLAGVADTQYF. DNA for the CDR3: TGTGCCACCAGTGATTACCCCAGCAGACTAGCGGGAGTGGCAGATACGCAGTATTTT.

For the CDR3, the DNA is TGTGCCAGCAGTTACTCGGGGACAGGGGGACCCTTGGCCCAGTACTTC. It encodes CASSYSGTGGPLAQYF. The J gene is TRBJ2-5, the V gene TRBV6-5; 11 nucleotides match TRBD1. Germline trimming cut 0 bases from V and 9 bases from J; bases unmatched to any gene: 9. This CDR3 region has 16 residues. Germline CDR1 reads MNHEY; CDR2 reads SVGAGI.

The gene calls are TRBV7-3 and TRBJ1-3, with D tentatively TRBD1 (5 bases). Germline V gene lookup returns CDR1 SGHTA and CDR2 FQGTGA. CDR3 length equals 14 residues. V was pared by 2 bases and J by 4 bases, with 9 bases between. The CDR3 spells CASSLGDSGNTIYF. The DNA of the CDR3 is TGTGCCAGCAGCTTAGGAGACAGCGGAAACACCATATATTTT.

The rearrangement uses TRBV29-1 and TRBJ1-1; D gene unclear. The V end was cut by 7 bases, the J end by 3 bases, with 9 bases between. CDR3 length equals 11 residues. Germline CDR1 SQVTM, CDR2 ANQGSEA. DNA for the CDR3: TGCAGCGCGGGAAGGGACACTGAAGCTTTCTTT. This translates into CSAGRDTEAFF.

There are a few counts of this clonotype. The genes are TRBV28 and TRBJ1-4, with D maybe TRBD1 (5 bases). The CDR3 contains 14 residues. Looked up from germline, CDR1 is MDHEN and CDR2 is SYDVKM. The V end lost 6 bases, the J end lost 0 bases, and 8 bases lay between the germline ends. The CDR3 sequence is CASRWGATNEKLFF. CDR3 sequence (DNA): TGTGCCAGCAGGTGGGGGGCAACTAATGAAAAACTGTTTTTT. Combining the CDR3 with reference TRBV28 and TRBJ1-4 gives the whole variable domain DVKVTQSSRYLVKRTGEKVFLECVQDMDHENMFWYRQDPGLGLRLIYFSYDVKMKEKGDIPEGYSVSREKKERFSLILESASTNQTSMYLCASRWGATNEKLFFGSGTQLSVL.

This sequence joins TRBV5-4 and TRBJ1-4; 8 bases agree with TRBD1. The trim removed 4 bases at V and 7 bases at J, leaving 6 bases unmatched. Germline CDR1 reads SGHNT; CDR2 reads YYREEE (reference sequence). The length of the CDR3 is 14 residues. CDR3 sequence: CASSVSGGSEKLFF. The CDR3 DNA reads TGTGCCAGCAGCGTGTCAGGGGGCAGTGAAAAACTGTTTTTT.

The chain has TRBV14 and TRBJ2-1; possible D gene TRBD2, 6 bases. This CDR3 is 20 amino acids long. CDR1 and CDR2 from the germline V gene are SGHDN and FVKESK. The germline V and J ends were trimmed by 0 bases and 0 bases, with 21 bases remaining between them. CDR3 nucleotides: TGTGCCAGCAGCCAAGAGGAGGGACCCACAATCTATAGCTCCTACAATGAGCAGTTCTTC. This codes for CASSQEEGPTIYSSYNEQFF. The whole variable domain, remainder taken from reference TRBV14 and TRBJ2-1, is EAGVTQFPSHSVIEKGQTVTLRCDPISGHDNLYWYRRVMGKEIKFLLHFVKESKQDESGMPNNRFLAERTGGTYSTLKVQPAELEDSGVYFCASSQEEGPTIYSSYNEQFFGPGTRLTVL.